This is a list of T cell receptor beta chains from one sample in a study of cytomegalovirus exposure and HLA in healthy donors. Only in-frame clones appear in the TCRdb table, and some are missing; sequencing was by immunoSEQ multiplex PCR. The sample has approximately 22,000 clones; about 80% are singletons. Material: PBMCs. The receptors were gathered from a man aged 60 to 75 in good health and CMV-seronegative. The CDR3 runs from the conserved cysteine through the conserved F or W. The order of the fields is D gene, V gene, J gene, clone size, CDR3 DNA, CDR3 protein. D genes are given only for firm matches. Clone size appears in some rows only: once, few, many, or a class for an expanded clone.

TRBD2	TRBV28	TRBJ2-3	-	TGTCCCAGCAGTTTTGGGGGACTACACCGGGATACGCAGTATTTT	CPSSFGGLHRDTQYF
-	TRBV19	TRBJ1-1	few	TGTGCCAGTAGTTCCCGTGGACAGACCTATAAGAACACTGAAGCTTTCTTT	CASSSRGQTYKNTEAFF
-	TRBV19	TRBJ1-5	-	TGTGCCAGTAGTATTAAGCGGGGACAGCCCCAGCATTTT	CASSIKRGQPQHF
-	TRBV27	TRBJ1-5	-	TGTTCCAGCAGACTAGGACAGATTAGCAATCAGCCCCAGCATTTT	CSSRLGQISNQPQHF
TRBD2	TRBV5-1	TRBJ2-1	-	TGCGCCAGCAGCTTACTAGCGGGGGGGGCAATGAATGAGCAGTTCTTC	CASSLLAGGAMNEQFF
TRBD1	TRBV19	TRBJ2-7	-	TGTGCCAGTAAGTCCTCGACAGGGCTTGAGCAGTACTTC	CASKSSTGLEQYF
TRBD2	TRBV5-6	TRBJ2-1	few	TGTGCCAGCAGCACCCTTCCGACTAGCGGGAACAATGAGCAGTTCTTC	CASSTLPTSGNNEQFF
-	TRBV23-1	TRBJ1-5	-	TGCGCCAGCAGTCAACAACAGGGATTTAGCAATCAGCCCCAGCATTTT	CASSQQQGFSNQPQHF
-	TRBV25-1	TRBJ2-3	-	TGTGCCAGCAGTGAGGGGCCTCCGAGCACAGATACGCAGTATTTT	CASSEGPPSTDTQYF
-	TRBV27	TRBJ2-7	-	TGTGCCAGCAGTTTCACCACAGGGAAAAGCTCCTACGAGCAGTACTTC	CASSFTTGKSSYEQYF
-	TRBV28	TRBJ2-1	-	TGTGCCAGCAGCCAACAACTAGGATCCTACAATGAGCAGTTCTTC	CASSQQLGSYNEQFF
TRBD1	TRBV18	TRBJ1-1	-	TGTGCCAGCACCCGGACAGGGAACACTGAAGCTTTCTTT	CASTRTGNTEAFF
TRBD2	TRBV5-1	TRBJ2-3	once	TGCGCCAGCAGCTTTAGCGGGGGGGCCACAGATACGCAGTATTTT	CASSFSGGATDTQYF
TRBD2	TRBV12-5	TRBJ2-1	-	TGTGCTAGTGGGGATAGCGGGGGACCTTACAATGAGCAGTTCTTC	CASGDSGGPYNEQFF
-	TRBV18	TRBJ2-7	-	TGTGCCAGCTCACCCCGATATGCCGGCTCCTACGAGCAGTACTTC	CASSPRYAGSYEQYF
TRBD1	TRBV30	TRBJ1-1	-	TGTGCCTGGAACTACCCGGACAGGGGGAACACTGAAGCTTTCTTT	CAWNYPDRGNTEAFF
-	TRBV27	TRBJ2-7	-	TGTGCCAGCACCTCCCTAAGGGGCGAGCAGTACTTC	CASTSLRGEQYF
TRBD1	TRBV7-3	TRBJ2-7	few	TGTGCCAGCAGCAGGGGACAGGGGACCAACGAGCAGTACTTC	CASSRGQGTNEQYF
TRBD2	TRBV4-1	TRBJ2-2	-	TGCGCCAGCAGCCAAGATGGTAGCGGGGGGGCCTTCGGGGAGCTGTTTTTT	CASSQDGSGGAFGELFF
-	TRBV25-1	TRBJ1-1	-	TGTGCCAGCAGTGGATTGGGGGCTACCACTGAAGCTTTCTTT	CASSGLGATTEAFF
-	TRBV12-2	TRBJ2-7	-	TGTGCAAGTCGCTCCGGACTACCTAAGGCCTACGAGCAGTACTTC	CASRSGLPKAYEQYF
-	TRBV2	TRBJ1-2	-	TGTGCCAGCAGAGGGCAGGGTCGTAACTATGGCTACACCTTC	CASRGQGRNYGYTF
-	TRBV30	TRBJ1-1	-	TGTGCCTGGAGCCCTAGTCCTGACACTGAAGCTTTCTTT	CAWSPSPDTEAFF
-	TRBV7-8	TRBJ2-2	-	TGTGCCAGCAGCTTAAGACATAAGGACACCGGGGAGCTGTTTTTT	CASSLRHKDTGELFF
-	TRBV2	TRBJ1-2	-	TGTGCCAGCAGTGAAGAAGCCGGGACTTCCGACTACACCTTC	CASSEEAGTSDYTF
TRBD1	TRBV11-2	TRBJ1-4	-	TGTGCCAGCAGCTTAGGGGACAGGGATCACGAAAAACTGTTTTTT	CASSLGDRDHEKLFF
-	TRBV6-5	TRBJ1-3	-	TGTGCCAGCAGTTATAGGGGTGGAAACACCATATATTTT	CASSYRGGNTIYF
-	TRBV16	TRBJ2-2	-	TGTGCCAGCAGCCAATCCCGAGGGTCCCCCGGGGAGCTGTTTTTT	CASSQSRGSPGELFF
TRBD2	TRBV7-4	TRBJ2-3	-	TGTGCCAGCAGCTTACGGTCGGCGCGGGAGGAAGGGACAGATACGCAGTATTTT	CASSLRSAREEGTDTQYF
TRBD2	TRBV6-4	TRBJ2-7	-	TGTGCCAGCAGCCCACTAGCGGACACCTACGAGCAGTACTTC	CASSPLADTYEQYF
-	TRBV9	TRBJ2-7	-	TGTGCCAGCAGCGTAGTGGGGCCTCTTTACGAGCAGTACTTC	CASSVVGPLYEQYF
-	TRBV10-2	TRBJ1-3	-	TGCGCCTTGAAACTAGGGGGCTCTGGAAACACCATATATTTT	CALKLGGSGNTIYF
-	TRBV2	TRBJ1-2	few	TGTGCCAGCAGCGGGAGGGGGAAATCCTGGGACTACACCTTC	CASSGRGKSWDYTF
-	TRBV7-9	TRBJ2-1	-	TGTTCCAGCAGCAAGACTAGTCCCACGGGTGGAGCGAATGAGCAGTTCTTC	CSSSKTSPTGGANEQFF
TRBD1	TRBV30	TRBJ1-2	-	TGTGCCTGGAGAACAGGGGGCAAAGGCTACACCTTC	CAWRTGGKGYTF
TRBD1	TRBV19	TRBJ2-5	once	TGTGCCAGTAGTATGGGGACAGGGGGCGCAGAGACCCAGTACTTC	CASSMGTGGAETQYF
TRBD2	TRBV28	TRBJ2-5	-	TGTGCCAGCAGTTTGTTGTCTAGCGGGGGGGAGACCCAGTACTTC	CASSLLSSGGETQYF
-	TRBV15	TRBJ2-6	-	TGTGCCACCAGCAGAGGGGCAGGGAAGGGGGTGGGCTCTGGGGCCAACGTCCTGACTTTC	CATSRGAGKGVGSGANVLTF
-	TRBV27	TRBJ2-7	-	TGTGCCAGCAGTTTATCTAGCGGAAACTCCTACGAGCAGTACTTC	CASSLSSGNSYEQYF
-	TRBV30	TRBJ1-3	-	TGTGCCTGGAGTGAGGGGGGGTTTCCCCGGAGCACCATATATTTT	CAWSEGGFPRSTIYF